This T cell receptor (beta chain) was sequenced for a study of blood T cell repertoires in COVID-19. The wider study: Samples representing acute and convalescent COVID-19 were sourced from the United States, Italy and Spain. Sample material is recorded as cDNA or gDNA derived from T cells, B-cell-depleted T cells, or PBMCs.

The V end was cut by 4 bases, the J end by 2 bases, with 9 bases between. The CDR3 has 13 amino acids. Germline CDR1 LGHDT, CDR2 YNNKEL (reference sequence). Original processing methods: Amplification of reference gene primers was used by the study to estimate nucleated cell counts. Clones were sequenced by immunoSEQ multiplex PCR, and TCRdb holds only the in-frame ones, with some missing. V, J and clone size are those of that table, while D and trimming were read from the DNA. The sample lists approximately 300,000 clones, around four fifths occurring once. This clonotype originated in a woman in her 50s with acute or convalescent COVID-19. Sequenced sample: peripheral blood. The V gene is TRBV3-1 (or the pseudogene TRBV3-2), the J gene TRBJ2-7; tentative D call: TRBD2 (6 bases). In DNA, the CDR3 is TGTGCCAGCAGCCTTGGGGAGGCCTACGAGCAGTACTTC. It codes for CASSLGEAYEQYF.